The clone carrying this TCR beta chain was observed many times. Its antigen is currently unknown. Preparation of the TCRbeta library used unique molecular identifiers. TCRdb used MiXCR to reprocess the PCR reads, holding one entry per CDR3 protein. This table holds fewer than 750,000 distinct CDR3 sequences, about a quarter found once. The sample is drawn from a study of T-cell reconstitution after alpha-beta-depleted transplantation in children. Overall study findings and caveats: T-cell counts and diversity at one year post-transplant came mainly from newly produced T cells. Reportedly, alpha-beta T cells present about two months post-transplant originated from several hundred expanded clones of graft origin.

CDR1 is SGHTA and CDR2 is FQGNSA in the germline V gene. This CDR3 is 15 amino acids long. V shed 4 bases and J 1 base; nucleotides not matched to a gene: 3. The rearrangement uses TRBV7-2 and TRBJ2-3, with 9 bases aligning to TRBD2. The TCR was taken from a boy less than two years old with Wiskott-Aldrich syndrome, due to receive a stem cell transplant. The starting material was PBMCs, obtained before TCRalphabeta/CD19-depleted stem cell transplant. As DNA, the CDR3 is TGTGCCAGCAGCTCGAGACTAGCGGGCACAGATACGCAGTATTTT. It yields the protein CASSSRLAGTDTQYF.